Listed below are T cell receptor beta chains from one sample, sequenced in a study of cytomegalovirus exposure and HLA in healthy donors. This table comes from immunoSEQ multiplex PCR, and its TCRdb copy is limited to in-frame clones, with some not included. The repertoire consists of around 180,000 clones, with roughly 80% occurring once and the leading ten covering approximately 13%. Material: PBMCs. Every receptor here comes from a woman aged 50 to 60 in good health and CMV-seropositive. Each CDR3 is given with its conserved first and last residue. D genes are given only for firm matches. Not all rows give a size; the values are once, few, many and, for expanded clones, a class.

>NA|TRBJ1-4|18|TRBV5-1|NA
CASSLGRRGHRPNEKLFF
TGCGCCAGCAGCTTGGGTAGGCGAGGCCATCGGCCGAATGAAAAACTGTTTTTT
>NA|TRBJ1-1|11|TRBV29-1|NA
CSVRDSSEAFF
TGCAGCGTCCGGGACTCTTCTGAAGCTTTCTTT
>TRBD2|TRBJ2-3|15|TRBV30|NA
CAAAPAGGRKDTQYF
TGTGCCGCTGCCCCGGCGGGGGGGAGGAAAGATACGCAGTATTTT
>TRBD2|TRBJ2-1|12|TRBV19|few
CASSRTRNEQFF
TGTGCCAGTAGCCGGACTAGGAATGAGCAGTTCTTC
>TRBD1|TRBJ2-5|17|TRBV7-9|once
CASSSLTGVRGQETQYF
TGTGCCAGCAGCTCGCTAACAGGGGTACGGGGCCAAGAGACCCAGTACTTC
>TRBD1|TRBJ1-4|17|TRBV19|NA
CASSIDLGDRSNEKLFF
TGTGCCAGTAGTATAGATCTGGGGGACAGGAGTAATGAAAAACTGTTTTTT
>NA|TRBJ2-2|15|TRBV2|NA
CASSGQTFYAGELFF
TGTGCCAGCAGTGGCCAGACTTTTTACGCCGGGGAGCTGTTTTTT
>NA|TRBJ1-5|14|TRBV6-1|few
CASGDGGSNQPQHF
TGTGCCAGCGGCGACGGGGGGAGCAATCAGCCCCAGCATTTT
>NA|TRBJ2-4|14|TRBV9|NA
CASSVSQAKNIQYF
TGTGCCAGCAGCGTGAGTCAAGCCAAAAACATTCAGTACTTC
>NA|TRBJ2-7|15|TRBV5-4|NA
CASSPSGTSGYEQYF
TGTGCCAGCAGCCCCTCCGGGACTTCGGGGTACGAGCAGTACTTC
>TRBD2|TRBJ2-3|16|TRBV15|NA
CATSRDLSGGADTQYF
TGTGCCACCAGCAGAGATCTTAGCGGGGGAGCAGATACGCAGTATTTT
>NA|TRBJ1-4|13|TRBV30|NA
CACEHATNEKLFF
TGTGCCTGCGAGCACGCAACTAATGAAAAACTGTTTTTT
>TRBD1|TRBJ1-1|16|TRBV7-3|NA
CASSSQRKTGGTEAFF
TGTGCCAGCAGCTCCCAACGAAAGACAGGGGGGACTGAAGCTTTCTTT
>TRBD1|TRBJ1-4|15|TRBV13|few
CASSATGATNEKLFF
TGTGCCAGCAGTGCCACAGGGGCAACTAATGAAAAACTGTTTTTT
>NA|TRBJ2-1|15|TRBV6-5|NA
CASSTPRGYYNEQFF
TGTGCCAGCAGTACTCCTCGGGGGTACTACAATGAGCAGTTCTTC
>TRBD1|TRBJ2-1|16|TRBV6-4|NA
CASRTDRVKSYNEQFF
TGTGCCAGCAGGACGGACAGGGTCAAATCCTACAATGAGCAGTTCTTC
>NA|TRBJ1-2|15|TRBV6-5|NA
CASSYGQGHNYGYTF
TGTGCCAGCAGTTACGGGCAGGGTCATAACTATGGCTACACCTTC
>NA|TRBJ1-5|13|TRBV6-5|few
CASMRNLDQPQHF
TGTGCCAGCATGAGGAATCTGGATCAGCCCCAGCATTTT
>TRBD1|TRBJ2-2|15|TRBV7-8|NA
CASSSTGGGTGELFF
TGTGCCAGCAGTAGTACAGGGGGCGGCACCGGGGAGCTGTTTTTT
>TRBD2|TRBJ2-3|16|TRBV10-3|NA
CAISEGLSGHTDTQYF
TGTGCCATCAGTGAGGGGCTTAGCGGGCACACAGATACGCAGTATTTT
>TRBD1|TRBJ2-3|15|TRBV13|NA
CASSLTGGETDTQYF
TGTGCCAGCAGCCTGACAGGGGGCGAGACAGATACGCAGTATTTT
>NA|TRBJ1-1|15|TRBV15|NA
CATSRDLAGNTEAFF
TGTGCCACCAGCAGAGATCTTGCAGGGAACACTGAAGCTTTCTTT
>NA|TRBJ2-2|14|TRBV5-1|NA
CASHRGGNTGELFF
TGCGCCAGCCACCGAGGCGGTAACACCGGGGAGCTGTTTTTT
>TRBD1|TRBJ2-7|15|TRBV5-4|few
CASSLTAGGSYEQYF
TGTGCCAGCAGCTTGACGGCAGGGGGTTCCTACGAGCAGTACTTC
>TRBD1|TRBJ1-1|17|TRBV5-1|NA
CASGNYPVGQVNTEAFF
TGCGCCAGCGGCAATTACCCCGTGGGACAGGTTAACACTGAAGCTTTCTTT
>NA|TRBJ1-1|16|TRBV9|NA
CASSVHPNSGNTEAFF
TGTGCCAGCAGCGTACACCCTAACTCAGGGAACACTGAAGCTTTCTTT
>NA|TRBJ1-2|14|TRBV30|NA
CAWSDPLANYGYTF
TGTGCCTGGAGTGATCCACTAGCTAACTATGGCTACACCTTC
>TRBD2|TRBJ2-1|16|TRBV7-2|NA
CASSLLAGGMGNEQFF
TGTGCCAGCAGCTTACTAGCGGGGGGGATGGGGAATGAGCAGTTCTTC
>TRBD1|TRBJ2-7|15|TRBV5-1|NA
CASSATGTGYYEQYF
TGCGCCAGCAGCGCTACCGGGACAGGGTACTACGAGCAGTACTTC
>NA|TRBJ1-1|16|TRBV11-2|once
CASSLVQFKRNTEAFF
TGTGCCAGCAGCTTAGTACAGTTTAAGAGAAACACTGAAGCTTTCTTT
>NA|TRBJ1-5|15|TRBV4-2|few
CASSSSRGSNQPQHF
TGTGCCAGCAGCTCCTCCCGGGGTAGCAATCAGCCCCAGCATTTT
>NA|TRBJ1-1|13|TRBV29-1|NA
CSVETGSDTEAFF
TGCAGCGTTGAAACAGGGTCGGACACTGAAGCTTTCTTT
>TRBD1|TRBJ1-1|16|TRBV9|NA
CASTLGGQGALTEAFF
TGTGCCAGCACCCTAGGGGGTCAGGGGGCGCTGACTGAAGCTTTCTTT
>NA|TRBJ1-4|13|TRBV10-3|NA
CAISGGGGEKLFF
TGTGCCATCAGTGGAGGGGGTGGAGAAAAACTGTTTTTT
>NA|TRBJ1-1|12|TRBV10-3|NA
CAIRVQGTEAFF
TGTGCCATCAGGGTACAGGGCACTGAAGCTTTCTTT
>NA|TRBJ2-2|14|TRBV2|few
CASTEGGNTGELFF
TGTGCCAGCACCGAAGGGGGTAACACCGGGGAGCTGTTTTTT
>NA|TRBJ1-6|13|TRBV29-1|NA
CSVRQAGDSPLHF
TGCAGCGTTAGACAGGCGGGGGATTCACCCCTCCACTTT
>NA|TRBJ2-6|15|TRBV2|once
CASKLQGSGANVLTF
TGTGCCAGCAAATTACAGGGATCTGGGGCCAACGTCCTGACTTTC
>NA|TRBJ1-2|13|TRBV7-9|NA
CASSSLSYYGYTF
TGTGCCAGCAGCTCCTTGAGTTACTATGGCTACACCTTC
>TRBD2|TRBJ2-3|14|TRBV27|NA
CASSSGGYTDTQYF
TGTGCCAGCAGTTCGGGGGGGTATACAGATACGCAGTATTTT
>NA|TRBJ2-3|15|TRBV9|NA
CASSVGELLTDTQYF
TGTGCCAGCAGCGTAGGAGAACTCCTCACAGATACGCAGTATTTT
>TRBD2|TRBJ2-1|15|TRBV5-1|NA
CASRRASGGYNEQFF
TGCGCCAGCAGGCGGGCTAGCGGGGGTTACAATGAGCAGTTCTTC
>TRBD1|TRBJ2-4|15|TRBV18|few
CASSSDREGKNIQYF
TGTGCCAGCTCATCGGACAGGGAAGGGAAAAACATTCAGTACTTC
>NA|TRBJ2-7|11|TRBV10-3|NA
CAAGAAYEQYF
TGTGCTGCAGGGGCGGCCTACGAGCAGTACTTC
>TRBD1|TRBJ1-1|11|TRBV2|NA
CASSQGAEAFF
TGTGCCAGCAGCCAGGGGGCTGAAGCTTTCTTT
>TRBD1|TRBJ1-5|14|TRBV2|NA
CASSEGRGFQPQHF
TGTGCCAGCAGTGAAGGCAGGGGGTTTCAGCCCCAGCATTTT